Listed below are T cell receptor beta chains from one sample, sequenced in a study of blood T cell repertoires in COVID-19. Clones were read by immunoSEQ multiplex PCR, and TCRdb kept only the in-frame ones, dropping some. The data contain about 230,000 clones, roughly 79% of them seen just once; the ten biggest clones take up around 7.2%. The sequenced sample consisted of peripheral blood. The origin of the receptors is a woman of 80 years or more with COVID-19, enrolled during active disease. The conserved cysteine and the conserved F or W are not part of the CDR3 here. The order of the fields is V gene, CDR3 protein.

TRBV10-1,ASSPLSNTGELF
TRBV6-5,ASRPGEFAKNIQY
TRBV10-3,AISESVAGGPGELF
TRBV7-2,ASSYQREEETQY
TRBV11-3,ASSRGGSNTGELF
TRBV28,ASLRPGRETQY
TRBV18,ASSKTGGDWEAF
TRBV11-3,ASSGSRDTQY
TRBV5-1,ASSLGHRDSTYEQY
TRBV6-2/TRBV6-3,ASSYLGGNTEAF
TRBV29-1,SVEDRENYGYT
TRBV25-1,ASSEVQGIGKLF
TRBV5-6,ASSLVGQGTLRNTQY
TRBV7-2,ASSLDPYEQY
TRBV27,ASSLKGGYGYT
TRBV6-5,ASRSTGRNTEAF
TRBV27,ASSSPGGLPDTQY
TRBV27,ASSAHRGRGDQPQH
TRBV28,ASSLPGTAQAYGYT
TRBV18,ASSEGQNYGYT
TRBV19,ASSPGSYGYT
TRBV7-2,ASSPRGFGMNTEAF
TRBV30,AWRQGLHNSPLH
TRBV7-8,ASRKLASAAF
TRBV27,ASSLSSYNSPLH
TRBV6-5,ASSYSGGGAAGELF
TRBV4-3,ASSQDWGQGREKLF
TRBV4-2,ASSPQGWGQPQH
TRBV18,ASSPLDRGTALNTEAF
TRBV5-8,ASSSGTGGLDTEAF
TRBV6-4,ASSEGTATDTQY
TRBV5-1,ASSGGNYGYT